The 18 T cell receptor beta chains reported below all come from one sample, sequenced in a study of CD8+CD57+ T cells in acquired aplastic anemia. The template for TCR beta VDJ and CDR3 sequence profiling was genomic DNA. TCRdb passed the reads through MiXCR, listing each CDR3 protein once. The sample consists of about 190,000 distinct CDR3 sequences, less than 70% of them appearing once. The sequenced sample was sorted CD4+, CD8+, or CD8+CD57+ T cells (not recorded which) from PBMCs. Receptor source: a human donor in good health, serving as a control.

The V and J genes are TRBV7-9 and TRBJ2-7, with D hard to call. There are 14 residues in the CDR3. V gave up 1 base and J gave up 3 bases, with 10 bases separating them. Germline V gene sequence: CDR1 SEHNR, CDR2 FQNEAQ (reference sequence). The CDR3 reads CASSLVEEDYEQYF. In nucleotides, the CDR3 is TGTGCCAGCAGCTTAGTCGAGGAAGACTACGAGCAGTACTTC.

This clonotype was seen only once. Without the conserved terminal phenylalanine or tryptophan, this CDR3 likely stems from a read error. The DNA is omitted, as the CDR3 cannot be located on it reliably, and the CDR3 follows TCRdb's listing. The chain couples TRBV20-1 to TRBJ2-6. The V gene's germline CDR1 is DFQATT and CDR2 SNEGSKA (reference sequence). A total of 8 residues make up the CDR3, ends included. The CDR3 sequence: CSAKVRTS.

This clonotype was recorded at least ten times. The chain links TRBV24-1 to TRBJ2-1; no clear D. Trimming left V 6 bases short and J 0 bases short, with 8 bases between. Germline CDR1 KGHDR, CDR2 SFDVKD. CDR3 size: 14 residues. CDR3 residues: CATSSELSYNEQFF. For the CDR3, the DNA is TGTGCCACCAGTTCGGAGCTCTCCTACAATGAGCAGTTCTTC.

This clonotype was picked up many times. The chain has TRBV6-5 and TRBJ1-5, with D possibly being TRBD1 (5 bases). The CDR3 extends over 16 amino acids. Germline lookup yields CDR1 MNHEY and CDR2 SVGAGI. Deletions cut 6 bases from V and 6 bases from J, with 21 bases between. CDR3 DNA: TGTGCCAGCAGCCCTACAGGACGCCTGGTCCGTCAGCCCCAGCATTTT. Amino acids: CASSPTGRLVRQPQHF.

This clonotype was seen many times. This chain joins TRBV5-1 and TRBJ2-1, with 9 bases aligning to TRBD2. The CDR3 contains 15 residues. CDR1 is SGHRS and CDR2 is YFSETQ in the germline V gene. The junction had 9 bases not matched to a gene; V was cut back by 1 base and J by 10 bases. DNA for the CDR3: TGCGCCAGCAGCTTGTTAGCGGGGGCCCCGGGGGAGCAGTTCTTC. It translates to CASSLLAGAPGEQFF.

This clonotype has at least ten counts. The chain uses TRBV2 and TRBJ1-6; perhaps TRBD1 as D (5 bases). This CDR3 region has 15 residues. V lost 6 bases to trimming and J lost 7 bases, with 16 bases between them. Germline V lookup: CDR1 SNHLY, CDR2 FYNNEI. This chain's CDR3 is CASSGPGQANSPLHF. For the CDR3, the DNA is TGTGCCAGCAGCGGGCCGGGGCAGGCGAATTCACCCCTCCACTTT.

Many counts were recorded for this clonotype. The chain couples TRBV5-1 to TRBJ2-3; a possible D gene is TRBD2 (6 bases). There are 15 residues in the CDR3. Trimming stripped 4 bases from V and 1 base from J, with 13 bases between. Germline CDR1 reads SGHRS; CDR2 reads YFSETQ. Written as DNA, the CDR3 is TGCGCCAGCAGCAGACTCGGCGGGGGCACAGATACGCAGTATTTT. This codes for CASSRLGGGTDTQYF.

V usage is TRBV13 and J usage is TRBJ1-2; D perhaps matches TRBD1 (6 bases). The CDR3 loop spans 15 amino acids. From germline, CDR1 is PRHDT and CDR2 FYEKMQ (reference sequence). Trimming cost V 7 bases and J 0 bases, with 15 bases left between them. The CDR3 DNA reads TGTGCCAGCACCTTGGCGGGACAAACTAACTATGGCTACACCTTC. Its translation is CASTLAGQTNYGYTF.

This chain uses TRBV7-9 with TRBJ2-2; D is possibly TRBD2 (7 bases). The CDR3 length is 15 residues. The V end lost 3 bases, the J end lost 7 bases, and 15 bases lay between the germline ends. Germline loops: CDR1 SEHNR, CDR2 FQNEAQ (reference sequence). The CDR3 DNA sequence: TGTGCCAGCAGCTTCCCGGGCGGGGGCGACGGGGAGCTGTTTTTT. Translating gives CASSFPGGGDGELFF.

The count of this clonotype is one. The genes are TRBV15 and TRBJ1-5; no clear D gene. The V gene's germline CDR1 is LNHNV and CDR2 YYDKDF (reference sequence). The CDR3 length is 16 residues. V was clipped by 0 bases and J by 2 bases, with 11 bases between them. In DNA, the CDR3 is TGTGCCACCAGCAGAGAGCGGGGAGACGGCAATCAGCCCCAGCATTTT. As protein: CATSRERGDGNQPQHF. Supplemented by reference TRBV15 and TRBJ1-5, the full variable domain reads DAMVIQNPRYQVTQFGKPVTLSCSQTLNHNVMYWYQQKSSQAPKLLFHYYDKDFNNEADTPDNFQSRRPNTSFCFLDIRSPGLGDTAMYLCATSRERGDGNQPQHFGDGTRLSIL.

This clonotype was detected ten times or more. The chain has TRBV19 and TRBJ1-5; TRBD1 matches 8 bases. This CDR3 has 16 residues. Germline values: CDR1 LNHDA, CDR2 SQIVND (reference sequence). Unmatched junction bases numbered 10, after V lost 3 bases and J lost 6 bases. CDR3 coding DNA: TGTGCCAGTAGTATTCGGCAGGGGGCCAAAGGTCAGCCCCAGCATTTT. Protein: CASSIRQGAKGQPQHF. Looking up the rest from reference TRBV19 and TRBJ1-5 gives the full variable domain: DGGITQSPKYLFRKEGQNVTLSCEQNLNHDAMYWYRQDPGQGLRLIYYSQIVNDFQKGDIAEGYSVSREKKESFPLTVTSAQKNPTAFYLCASSIRQGAKGQPQHFGDGTRLSIL.

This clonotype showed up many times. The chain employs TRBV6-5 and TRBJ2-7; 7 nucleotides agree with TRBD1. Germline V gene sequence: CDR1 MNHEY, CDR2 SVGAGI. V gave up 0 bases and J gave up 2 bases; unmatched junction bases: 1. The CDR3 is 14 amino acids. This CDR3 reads CASSYSQGAYEQYF. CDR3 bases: TGTGCCAGCAGTTACTCGCAGGGGGCCTACGAGCAGTACTTC.

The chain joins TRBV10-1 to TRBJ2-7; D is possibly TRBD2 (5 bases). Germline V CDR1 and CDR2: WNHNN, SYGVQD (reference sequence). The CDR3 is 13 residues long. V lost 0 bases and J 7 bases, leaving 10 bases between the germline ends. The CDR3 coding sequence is TGCGCCAGCAGTGAGTCTGGGCGAGGGGAGCAGTACTTC. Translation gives CASSESGRGEQYF.

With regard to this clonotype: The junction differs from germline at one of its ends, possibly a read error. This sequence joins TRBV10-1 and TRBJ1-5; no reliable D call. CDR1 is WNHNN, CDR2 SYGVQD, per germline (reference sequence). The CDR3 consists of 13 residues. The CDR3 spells CASSYTSNQPQHF. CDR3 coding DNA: TGTGCCAGCAGTTACACCAGCAATCAGCCCCAGCATTTT.

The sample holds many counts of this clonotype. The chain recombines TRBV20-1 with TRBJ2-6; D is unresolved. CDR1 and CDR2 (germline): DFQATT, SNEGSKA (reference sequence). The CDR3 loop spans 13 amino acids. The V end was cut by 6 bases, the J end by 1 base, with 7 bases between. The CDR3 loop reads CSAGPSGANVLTF. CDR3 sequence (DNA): TGCAGTGCCGGACCTTCTGGGGCCAACGTCCTGACTTTC.

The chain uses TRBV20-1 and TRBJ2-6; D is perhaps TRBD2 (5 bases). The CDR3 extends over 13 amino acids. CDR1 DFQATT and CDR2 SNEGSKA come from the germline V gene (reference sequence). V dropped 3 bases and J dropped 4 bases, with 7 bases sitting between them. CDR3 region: CSARGAGANVLTF. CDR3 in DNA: TGCAGTGCTAGGGGAGCGGGGGCCAACGTCCTGACTTTC.

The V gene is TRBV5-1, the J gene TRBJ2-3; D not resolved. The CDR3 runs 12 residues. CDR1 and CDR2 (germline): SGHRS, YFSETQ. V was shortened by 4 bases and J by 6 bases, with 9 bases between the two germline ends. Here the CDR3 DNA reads TGCGCCAGCAGCCCCCACTTGGATACGCAGTATTTT. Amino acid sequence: CASSPHLDTQYF. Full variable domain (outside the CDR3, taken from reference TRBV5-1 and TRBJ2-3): KAGVTQTPRYLIKTRGQQVTLSCSPISGHRSVSWYQQTPGQGLQFLFEYFSETQRNKGNFPGRFSGRQFSNSRSEMNVSTLELGDSALYLCASSPHLDTQYFGPGTRLTVL.

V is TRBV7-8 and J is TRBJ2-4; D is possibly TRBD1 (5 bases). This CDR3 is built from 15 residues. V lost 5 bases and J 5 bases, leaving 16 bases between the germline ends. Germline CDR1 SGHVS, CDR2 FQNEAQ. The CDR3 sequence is CASSLVLGRENIQYF. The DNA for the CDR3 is TGTGCCAGCAGCCTGGTGTTGGGGCGCGAAAACATTCAGTACTTC.